These 21 T cell receptor beta chains were all obtained from the same sample, sequenced in a study of blood T cell repertoires in COVID-19. Method: immunoSEQ multiplex PCR; TCRdb's copy keeps in-frame clones and lacks some. The sample has over 150,000 clones, about nine tenths seen once. Sequenced sample: PBMCs or T cells enriched from blood (not recorded which). These receptors all come from a woman in her twenties or thirties who had recovered from COVID-19.

The V call is TRBV19, the J call TRBJ1-4, with TRBD1 as a possible D gene (6 bases). CDR3 length: 14 residues. Between the trimmed V and J ends, which lost 4 bases and 7 bases, there was a span of 13 bases. Per the germline V gene, CDR1 is LNHDA and CDR2 is SQIVND (reference sequence). CDR3 DNA sequence: TGTGCCAGTAGTACACAGGGTTGGGGTGAAAAACTGTTTTTT. Translation gives CASSTQGWGEKLFF.

The sample holds a few counts of this clone. The gene calls are TRBV18 and TRBJ1-1; weak D call: TRBD1 (5 bases). Trimming cost V 6 bases and J 6 bases, with 17 bases left between them. Germline V CDR1 and CDR2: KGHSH, LQKENI. This CDR3 contains 14 residues. CDR3 sequence: CASSYDSPEAEAFF. DNA of the CDR3: TGTGCCAGCTCCTACGACAGCCCAGAGGCTGAAGCTTTCTTT.

The chain recombines TRBV7-3 with TRBJ2-1; the match to TRBD1 covers 9 bases. V was pared by 4 bases and J by 7 bases, with 5 bases of the junction left unmatched. CDR1 is SGHTA and CDR2 is FQGTGA in the germline V gene. CDR3 size: 14 residues. The CDR3 loop reads CASSSGQGRNEQFF. The DNA for the CDR3 is TGTGCCAGCAGCTCCGGACAGGGGCGAAATGAGCAGTTCTTC.

This sequence joins TRBV19 and TRBJ1-5; 9 nucleotides agree with TRBD1. Germline lookup yields CDR1 LNHDA and CDR2 SQIVND (reference sequence). V lost 4 bases, J lost 1 base, and 5 bases stayed unmatched. The CDR3 sequence is 16 residues long. CDR3 loop: CASSTLDRGSNQPQHF. CDR3 sequence (DNA): TGTGCCAGTAGTACCTTGGACAGGGGCAGCAATCAGCCCCAGCATTTT.

The V call is TRBV7-2, the J call TRBJ2-7, with TRBD2 matching 7 bases. CDR3 length: 14 amino acids. Germline V gene lookup returns CDR1 SGHTA and CDR2 FQGNSA. V dropped 3 bases and J dropped 0; count of bases not matched to a gene: 2. The CDR3 DNA is TGTGCCAGCAGCTTCGGCGGGAGCTCCTACGAGCAGTACTTC. Translation: CASSFGGSSYEQYF.

The chain employs TRBV7-8 and TRBJ1-5; the D is unclear. The germline V gene encodes CDR1 SGHVS and CDR2 FQNEAQ. The CDR3 is made up of 14 amino acids. V was pared by 2 bases and J by 1 base, with 6 bases between. The DNA for the CDR3 is TGTGCCAGCAGCTTAAGAGAGAGCAATCAGCCCCAGCATTTT. Residues: CASSLRESNQPQHF.

The chain links TRBV6-2 or TRBV6-3 to TRBJ2-4, with D perhaps matching TRBD2 (5 bases). The CDR3 consists of 16 residues. The germline V gene has CDR1 MNHEY and CDR2 SVGEGT. V was shortened by 2 bases and J by 7 bases, with 18 bases between the two germline ends. The CDR3 here is CASSYTPGITGNIQYF. In nucleotides, the CDR3 is TGTGCCAGCAGTTACACTCCCGGGATCACGGGGAACATTCAGTACTTC.

The gene calls are TRBV13 and TRBJ1-2, with 7 bases aligning to TRBD1. After removal of 0 bases from V and 6 bases from J, the junction contained 13 bases not matched to a gene. The CDR3 has 17 amino acids. The germline V gene encodes CDR1 PRHDT and CDR2 FYEKMQ (reference sequence). Here the CDR3 DNA reads TGTGCCAGCAGCTTAGGCCGTGGGACAGCTAAAAGGGATGGCTACACCTTC. This encodes CASSLGRGTAKRDGYTF.

The chain recombines TRBV12-5 with TRBJ2-3; D not resolved. Trimming took off 4 bases at V and 10 bases at J, with 9 bases between the two ends. The germline V gene encodes CDR1 LGHNT and CDR2 FRNRAP. There are 11 residues in the CDR3. CDR3 region: CASGSRRAQYF. The CDR3 nucleotides are TGTGCTAGTGGTTCCCGTCGGGCGCAGTATTTT.

For the CDR3, the DNA is TGTGCCATCAGATATGAGGTCCTGGAGGATGGCTACACCTTC. Protein product: CAIRYEVLEDGYTF. The chain is built from TRBV10-3 and TRBJ1-2; D gene ambiguous. The CDR3 is 14 residues long. CDR1 is ENHRY and CDR2 is SYGVKD in the germline V gene. V was pared by 6 bases and J by 6 bases, with 17 bases between.

This clone was seen a few times. The chain links TRBV19 to TRBJ1-4; TRBD1 matches 7 bases. The junction had 12 bases not matched to a gene; V was cut back by 7 bases and J by 4 bases. This CDR3 has 16 amino acids. Germline CDR1 is LNHDA and CDR2 is SQIVND (reference sequence). The CDR3 spells CASILRSGDSNEKLFF. The CDR3 nucleotides read TGTGCCAGTATCCTCAGGTCAGGGGACAGTAATGAAAAACTGTTTTTT.

The V and J genes are TRBV6-2 or TRBV6-3 and TRBJ2-2, with D possibly matching TRBD2 (6 bases). The germline V gene has CDR1 MNHEY and CDR2 SVGEGT. V was cut by 6 bases and J by 3 bases, with 17 bases left in between. The CDR3 has 16 residues. For the CDR3, the DNA is TGTGCCAGCAGCCTCTTGGTTGCGGGGTACACCGGGGAGCTGTTTTTT. Translated: CASSLLVAGYTGELFF.

The chain recombines TRBV7-9 with TRBJ2-7; D remains unclear. The V and J ends lost 5 bases and 3 bases respectively, with 14 bases between them. CDR3 length: 14 residues. The germline V gene encodes CDR1 SEHNR and CDR2 FQNEAQ (reference sequence). CDR3 amino acids: CASSPLADYYEQYF. Written as DNA, the CDR3 is TGTGCCAGCAGCCCCCTTGCGGATTACTACGAGCAGTACTTC.

The chain combines TRBV10-3 with TRBJ2-2; 7 bases fit TRBD2. V was pared by 2 bases and J by 2 bases, with 8 bases of the junction left unmatched. This CDR3 region has 17 residues. The germline gives CDR1 ENHRY, CDR2 SYGVKD. CDR3 protein: CAISEPRAGVNTGELFF. The CDR3 coding sequence is TGTGCCATCAGTGAGCCGAGGGCGGGAGTCAACACCGGGGAGCTGTTTTTT.

The V gene is TRBV9, the J gene TRBJ2-5; 8 bases are a match to TRBD2. In germline, CDR1 is SGDLS, CDR2 YYNGEE. This CDR3 is built from 15 residues. V shed 0 bases and J 2 bases; nucleotides not matched to a gene: 3. This chain's CDR3 is CASSVDGTRQETQYF. The CDR3 DNA reads as TGTGCCAGCAGCGTAGATGGGACTAGGCAAGAGACCCAGTACTTC.

The CDR3 reads CASSPGTPSQPQHF. The CDR3 bases are TGTGCCAGCAGTCCGGGGACACCAAGTCAGCCCCAGCATTTT. J is TRBJ1-5 and V is TRBV27; D is possibly TRBD1 (6 bases). Trimming left V 5 bases short and J 6 bases short, with 14 bases between. The germline V gene encodes CDR1 MNHEY and CDR2 SMNVEV (reference sequence). The CDR3 has 14 residues.

V usage is TRBV3-1 (or the pseudogene TRBV3-2) and J usage is TRBJ2-5; 7 nucleotides align to TRBD2. Losses at the gene ends were 0 bases for V and 1 base for J; bases not matched to a gene: 11. CDR1 LGHDT and CDR2 YNNKEL come from the germline V gene (reference sequence). The CDR3 spans 18 residues. The CDR3 region has the DNA TGTGCCAGCAGCCAAGATGATGGGCTAGCGGATTCCCAAGAGACCCAGTACTTC. This gives the protein CASSQDDGLADSQETQYF.

The chain carries TRBV2 and TRBJ1-1; D perhaps matches TRBD1 (5 bases). Trimming left V 3 bases short and J 5 bases short, with 10 bases between. The germline gives CDR1 SNHLY, CDR2 FYNNEI. The CDR3 sequence is 13 residues long. CDR3 loop: CASSDGRETEAFF. The DNA for the CDR3 is TGTGCCAGCAGTGATGGCAGGGAAACTGAAGCTTTCTTT.

The CDR3 DNA reads TGTGCCAGCAGCAAAAACGGCAGCGGAGGGGTTCGGTTCTTC. Translation: CASSKNGSGGVRFF. This chain uses TRBV21-1 with TRBJ2-1; the D call TRBD2 from the table was never checked on the DNA. TRBV21-1 is a pseudogene. The CDR3 is made up of 14 amino acids.

DNA of the CDR3: TGTGCCAGCAGTTCCGGGACAGGGCTAATTGGGGATGGCTACACCTTC. Protein product: CASSSGTGLIGDGYTF. This chain connects TRBV7-3 to TRBJ1-2; TRBD1 aligns across 9 bases. After removal of 6 bases from V and 6 bases from J, the junction contained 14 bases not matched to a gene. The CDR3 contains 16 residues. Germline V gives CDR1 SGHTA, CDR2 FQGTGA.

The chain uses TRBV7-3 and TRBJ1-2, with no clear D. The CDR3 sequence is 13 residues long. Germline-derived CDR1 and CDR2 are SGHTA and FQGTGA. Trimming stripped 0 bases from V and 4 bases from J, with 6 bases between. Here the CDR3 reads CASSLTGSYGYTF. As DNA, the CDR3 is TGTGCCAGCAGCTTAACGGGCAGCTATGGCTACACCTTC.